Given below is one T cell receptor beta chain in context. With V trimmed by 4 bases and J by 3 bases, 8 bases remained unmatched. Germline values: CDR1 LGHDT, CDR2 YNNKEL (reference sequence). The CDR3 is 15 residues long. Original processing notes: Quantification of nucleated cells was approximated via reference gene primer amplification. Sequencing used immunoSEQ multiplex PCR; TCRdb keeps in-frame clones, though not all of them. Clonal size and the V and J genes are those of that table, whereas D and trimming came from the DNA. The sample carries about 210,000 clones, about nine tenths recorded once. These data are taken from a study of blood T cell repertoires in COVID-19. Background on the study: COVID-19 samples from acute and convalescent phases originated in the United States, Italy and Spain.

The receptor was isolated from a young man with acute COVID-19. V and J are TRBV3-1 (or the pseudogene TRBV3-2) and TRBJ2-7, with 8 positions matching TRBD1. Input material: PBMCs or T cells enriched from blood (not recorded which). CDR3 DNA: TGTGCCAGCAGCCTACGGGGGACAGGAAACTACGAGCAGTACTTC. Translating it yields CASSLRGTGNYEQYF.